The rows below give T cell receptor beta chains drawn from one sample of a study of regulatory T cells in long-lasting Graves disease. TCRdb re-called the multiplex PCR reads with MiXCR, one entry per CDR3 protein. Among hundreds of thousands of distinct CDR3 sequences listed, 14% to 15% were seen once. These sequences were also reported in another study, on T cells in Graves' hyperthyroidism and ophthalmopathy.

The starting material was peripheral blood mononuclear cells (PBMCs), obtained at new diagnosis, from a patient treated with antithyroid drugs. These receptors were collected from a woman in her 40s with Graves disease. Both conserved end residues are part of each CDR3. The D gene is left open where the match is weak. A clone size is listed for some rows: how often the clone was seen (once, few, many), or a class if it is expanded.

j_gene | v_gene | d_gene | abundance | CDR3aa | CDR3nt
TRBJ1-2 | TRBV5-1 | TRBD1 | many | CASSIGGQANGYTF | TGCGCCAGCAGCATAGGAGGACAGGCCAATGGCTACACCTTC
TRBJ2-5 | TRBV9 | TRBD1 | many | CASSGGSGTGGETQYF | TGTGCCAGCAGCGGTGGATCCGGGACAGGGGGAGAGACCCAGTACTTC
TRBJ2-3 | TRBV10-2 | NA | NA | CASSPTTQGADTQYF | TGCGCCAGCAGTCCTACCACCCAGGGTGCAGATACGCAGTATTTT
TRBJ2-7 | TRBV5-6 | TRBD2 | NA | CASSLGLATSEQYF | TGTGCCAGCAGCTTGGGACTAGCGACTTCTGAGCAGTACTTC
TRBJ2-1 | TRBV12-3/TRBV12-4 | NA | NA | CASSPREAIGTYNEQFF | TGTGCCAGCAGCCCCCGTGAGGCCATCGGCACCTACAATGAGCAGTTCTTC
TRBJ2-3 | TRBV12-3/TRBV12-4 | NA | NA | CASSLRDTDTQYF | TGTGCCAGCAGTTTGCGGGACACAGATACGCAGTATTTT
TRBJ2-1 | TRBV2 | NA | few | CASLGRVYNEQFF | TGTGCCAGCCTCGGAAGAGTGTACAATGAGCAGTTCTTC
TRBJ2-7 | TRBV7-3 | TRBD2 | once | CASSSRSGSVSYEQYF | TGTGCCAGCAGCTCGCGTAGCGGGAGCGTCTCCTACGAGCAGTACTTC
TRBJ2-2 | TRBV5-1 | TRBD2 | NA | CASSQRGYTGELFF | TGCGCCAGTTCTCAGCGGGGTTACACCGGGGAGCTGTTTTTT
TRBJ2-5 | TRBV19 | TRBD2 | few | CASSAPRLAGETQYF | TGTGCCAGTAGTGCACCCAGACTAGCGGGAGAGACCCAGTACTTC
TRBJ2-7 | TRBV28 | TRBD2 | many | CASSLGLAGSEQYF | TGTGCCAGCAGTTTGGGGCTAGCGGGAAGCGAGCAGTACTTC
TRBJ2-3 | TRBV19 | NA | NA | CASTETNLGTDTQYF | TGTGCCAGTACCGAGACAAATCTCGGCACAGATACGCAGTATTTT
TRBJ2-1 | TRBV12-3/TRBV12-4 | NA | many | CASSLPWGLYNEQFF | TGTGCCAGCAGTTTACCCTGGGGGTTATACAATGAGCAGTTCTTC
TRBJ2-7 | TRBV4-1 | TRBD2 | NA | CASSQVASGRYEQYF | TGCGCCAGCAGCCAAGTGGCTAGCGGGCGTTACGAGCAGTACTTC
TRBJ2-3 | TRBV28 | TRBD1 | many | CASSLYGDSFTDTQYF | TGTGCCAGCAGTTTATACGGGGACAGCTTCACAGATACGCAGTATTTT
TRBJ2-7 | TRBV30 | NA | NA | CASRQTGPEGGPPYEQYF | TGTGCCTCTCGCCAGACAGGGCCCGAGGGGGGACCCCCCTACGAGCAGTACTTC
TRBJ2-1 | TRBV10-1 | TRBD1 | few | CASSGPGTGNEQFF | TGCGCCAGCAGCGGCCCCGGGACAGGGAATGAGCAGTTCTTC
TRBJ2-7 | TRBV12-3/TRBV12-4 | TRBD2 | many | CASRPSGRSIYEQYF | TGTGCCAGCAGACCTAGCGGGAGGTCTATCTACGAGCAGTACTTC
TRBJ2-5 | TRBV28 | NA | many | CALQLGETQYF | TGTGCCCTTCAGCTTGGGGAGACCCAGTACTTC
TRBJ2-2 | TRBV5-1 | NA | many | CASTGDTNTGELFF | TGCGCCAGCACAGGGGATACGAACACCGGGGAGCTGTTTTTT
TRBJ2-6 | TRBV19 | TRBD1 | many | CASSGQSVSGANVLTF | TGTGCCAGTTCGGGACAGAGCGTTTCTGGGGCCAACGTCCTGACTTTC
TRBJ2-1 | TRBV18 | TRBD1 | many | CASSLFRDRGANEQFF | TGTGCCAGCTCACTTTTCCGGGACAGGGGTGCCAATGAGCAGTTCTTC
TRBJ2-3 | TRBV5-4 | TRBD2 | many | CASPSGTDTQYF | TGTGCCAGCCCTAGCGGAACAGATACGCAGTATTTT
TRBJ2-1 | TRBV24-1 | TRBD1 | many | CATSDPNRGDEQFF | TGTGCCACCAGTGATCCGAACAGGGGAGATGAGCAGTTCTTC
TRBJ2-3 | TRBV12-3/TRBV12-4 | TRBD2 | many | CASSFNRGGAGVGTDTQYF | TGTGCCAGCAGTTTCAATAGAGGAGGAGCGGGAGTTGGCACAGATACGCAGTATTTT
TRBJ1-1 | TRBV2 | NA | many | CASSPTWSSEAFF | TGTGCCAGCAGCCCTACCTGGTCGTCTGAAGCTTTCTTT
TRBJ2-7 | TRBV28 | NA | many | CASSFSHRSPEQYF | TGTGCCAGCAGTTTTTCCCACAGGTCACCCGAGCAGTACTTC
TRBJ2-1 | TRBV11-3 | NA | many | CASSFSLQSNEQFF | TGTGCCAGCAGCTTTTCTCTACAAAGCAATGAGCAGTTCTTC
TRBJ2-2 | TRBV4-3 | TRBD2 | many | CASSQSGSSTGELFF | TGCGCCAGCAGCCAGAGCGGGAGCAGCACCGGGGAGCTGTTTTTT
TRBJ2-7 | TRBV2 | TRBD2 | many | CAITGTSGRAGEQYF | TGTGCCATCACAGGGACTAGCGGGAGGGCCGGCGAGCAGTACTTC
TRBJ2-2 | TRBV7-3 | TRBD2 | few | CASSPRLAGRPGELFF | TGTGCCAGCAGCCCCAGACTAGCGGGAAGGCCCGGGGAGCTGTTTTTT
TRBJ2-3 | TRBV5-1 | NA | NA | CASSLESGQDTQYF | TGCGCCAGCAGCTTAGAGTCCGGACAAGATACGCAGTATTTT
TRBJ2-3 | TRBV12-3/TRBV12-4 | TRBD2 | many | CASSNGLGPPSTDTQYF | TGTGCCAGCAGTAACGGACTAGGTCCTCCTAGCACAGATACGCAGTATTTT
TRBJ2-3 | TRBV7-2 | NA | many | CASSLALLGGGGHTDTQYF | TGTGCCAGCAGCTTAGCTCTCCTGGGGGGAGGGGGGCACACAGATACGCAGTATTTT
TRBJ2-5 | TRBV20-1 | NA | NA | CSARDWASGTQETQSF | NA
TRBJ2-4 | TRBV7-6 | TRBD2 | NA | CASSLGGRADKNIQYF | TGTGCCAGCAGCTTAGGCGGGAGGGCCGACAAAAACATTCAGTACTTC
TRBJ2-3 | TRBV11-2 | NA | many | CASSPSVGSDTQYF | TGTGCCAGCAGCCCCTCGGTCGGCTCAGATACGCAGTATTTT
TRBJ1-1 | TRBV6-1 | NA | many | CASSELGQPNTEAFF | TGTGCCAGCAGCGAACTAGGACAGCCGAACACTGAAGCTTTCTTT
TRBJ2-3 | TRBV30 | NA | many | CAWSPPADTQYF | TGTGCCTGGTCACCCCCCGCAGATACGCAGTATTTT
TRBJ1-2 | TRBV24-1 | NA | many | CATSEPGVPSGYTF | TGTGCCACCAGTGAGCCGGGGGTCCCGAGCGGCTACACCTTC
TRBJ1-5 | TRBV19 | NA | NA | CASSTTGSYSNQPQHF | TGTGCCAGTAGTACCACAGGATCTTATAGCAATCAGCCCCAGCATTTT
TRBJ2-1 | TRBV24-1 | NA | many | CATSDARPEQFF | TGTGCCACCAGTGATGCAAGACCTGAGCAGTTCTTC
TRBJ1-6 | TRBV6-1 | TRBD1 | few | CASSERTGHYNSPLHF | TGTGCCAGCAGTGAACGGACAGGGCATTATAATTCACCCCTCCACTTT
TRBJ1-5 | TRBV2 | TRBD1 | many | CASREQGEQPQHF | TGTGCCAGCAGGGAACAGGGGGAGCAGCCCCAGCATTTT
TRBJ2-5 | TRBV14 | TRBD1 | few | CASSQARDSGKETQYF | TGTGCCAGCAGCCAAGCCCGGGACAGTGGGAAAGAGACCCAGTACTTC
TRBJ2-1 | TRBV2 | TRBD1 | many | CASSDTLDRGLYNEQFF | TGTGCCAGCAGTGACACACTAGACAGGGGGCTTTACAATGAGCAGTTCTTC
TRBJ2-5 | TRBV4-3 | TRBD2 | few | CASSQDPLGGETQYF | TGCGCCAGCAGCCAAGACCCCCTGGGGGGGGAGACCCAGTACTTC
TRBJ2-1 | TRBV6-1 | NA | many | CASSQGHSTYNEQFF | TGTGCCAGCAGTCAAGGACACAGTACCTACAATGAGCAGTTCTTC
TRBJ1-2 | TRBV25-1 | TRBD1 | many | CASSESGGDNYGYTF | TGTGCCAGCAGTGAATCAGGGGGCGATAACTATGGCTACACCTTC
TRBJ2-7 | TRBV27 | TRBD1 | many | CASSLWPGQGTYEQYF | TGTGCCAGCAGTTTATGGCCGGGACAGGGGACCTACGAGCAGTACTTC
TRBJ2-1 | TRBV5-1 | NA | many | CASTLAQPYNEQFF | TGCGCCAGCACCTTGGCACAGCCTTACAATGAGCAGTTCTTC
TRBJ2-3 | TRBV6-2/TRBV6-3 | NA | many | CASKTSRIGSDTQYF | TGTGCCAGCAAGACGTCGCGCATTGGCTCAGATACGCAGTATTTT
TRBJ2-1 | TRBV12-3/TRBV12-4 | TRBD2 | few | CASSLPPPETSGRNGEQFF | TGTGCCAGCAGTTTACCCCCCCCGGAGACTAGCGGGAGGAACGGTGAGCAGTTCTTC
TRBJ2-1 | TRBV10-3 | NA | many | CAITLGPATSNEQFF | TGTGCCATCACCCTCGGACCCGCGACTAGTAATGAGCAGTTCTTC
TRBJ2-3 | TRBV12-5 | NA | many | CASGLVVSQPSTDTQYF | TGTGCTAGTGGTTTGGTAGTAAGCCAGCCTAGCACAGATACGCAGTATTTT